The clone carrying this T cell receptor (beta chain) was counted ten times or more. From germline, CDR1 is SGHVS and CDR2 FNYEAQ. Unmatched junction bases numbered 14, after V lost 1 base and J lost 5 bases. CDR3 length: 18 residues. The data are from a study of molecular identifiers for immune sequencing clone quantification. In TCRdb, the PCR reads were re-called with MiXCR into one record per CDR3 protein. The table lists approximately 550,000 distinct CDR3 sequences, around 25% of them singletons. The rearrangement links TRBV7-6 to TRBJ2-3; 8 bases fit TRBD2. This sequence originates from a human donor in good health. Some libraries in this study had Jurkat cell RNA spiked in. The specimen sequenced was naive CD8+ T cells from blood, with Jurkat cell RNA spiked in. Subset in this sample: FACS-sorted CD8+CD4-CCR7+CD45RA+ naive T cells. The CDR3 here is CASSLGSGGYRYQDTQYF. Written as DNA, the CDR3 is TGTGCCAGCAGCTTAGGAAGCGGGGGCTACCGATATCAAGATACGCAGTATTTT.